This T cell receptor (beta chain) was obtained from a study of shared clonotypes between healthy human individuals. In germline, CDR1 is SGDLS, CDR2 YYNGEE. The CDR3 loop spans 14 amino acids. Trimming stripped 3 bases from V and 2 bases from J, with 9 bases between. The method was immunoSEQ multiplex PCR; TCRdb's version includes in-frame clones alone and lacks a portion of them. Of approximately 1,500,000 clones listed, approximately 98% were seen once; the top ten hold about 0.42%. The TCR originated in a man aged 25-45 years in good health. The J gene is TRBJ1-3, the V gene TRBV9, with a tentative D call TRBD1 (5 bases). The sequenced sample consisted of naive CD4+ T cells sorted from blood. Subset meaning: CD45RA+ positively selected. The CDR3 bases are TGTGCCAGCAGCGCGATCAGGGCTGGAAACACCATATATTTT. Encoded protein: CASSAIRAGNTIYF.